The T cell receptor beta chain under discussion was sequenced for a study of cytomegalovirus exposure and HLA in healthy donors. General observations from the study: In vitro work confirmed that three CMV-associated chains recognize CMV antigens. Among CMV-associated TCR beta chains, most appeared HLA-restricted in a later analysis.

In the PCR, 60 Vbeta and 13 Jbeta primers were used. TCRdb keeps only in-frame clones here, not all; method: immunoSEQ multiplex PCR. The sample lists about 150,000 clones, approximately 79% occurring once. From germline, CDR1 is SNHLY and CDR2 FYNNEI. The CDR3 loop spans 13 amino acids. The ends were cut back, 6 bases at V and 7 bases at J, with 14 bases in the middle. A word on this clone: The antigen remains unidentified.

The chain links TRBV2 to TRBJ2-3; D might be TRBD1 (6 bases). The TCR originated in a woman aged 25 to 39 in good health and CMV-seronegative. Input material: PBMCs. CDR3 bases: TGTGCCAGCAGATTCAGGGGTTCTTATACGCAGTATTTT. Translation: CASRFRGSYTQYF.